This T cell receptor beta chain originates from a study of T cell repertoires in cytomegalovirus infection. Findings and limits, study-wide: CMV-specific TCR beta clonotypes restricted by HLA-C dominated the ex vivo response. Public TCR beta family frequency separated CMV-and-HLA carriers, including in an independent cohort.

In the case of this clonotype: The antigen is not known.

TCRdb analysed the reads with MiXCR anew, one entry per CDR3 protein. The sample shows approximately 320,000 distinct CDR3 sequences, more than 9% of them seen only once. The sequence came from a human donor in good health (CMV status not recorded). Some clones in this sample may be carry-over from other donors' samples. Sequences were obtained from PBMCs.

This CDR3 reads CASSQVAGLAVSDTQYF. CDR3 in DNA: TGTGCCAGCAGCCAAGTAGCAGGACTAGCGGTCTCAGATACGCAGTATTTT. This chain uses TRBV4-2 with TRBJ2-3; 10 nucleotides line up with TRBD2. Germline CDR1 and CDR2: LGHNA and YNFKEQ. J was trimmed by 4 bases and V by 1 base; bases with no gene match: 8. This CDR3 region has 17 residues.